What follows are 28 T cell receptor beta chains derived from one specimen sequenced in a study of tumor-infiltrating lymphocytes in primary liver carcinoma. Production of TCR beta cDNA used 400 to 650 ng total RNA together with a constant-region primer. ARM-PCR was slightly modified, and three nested multiplex PCR rounds with it gave rise to the TCR beta libraries. Forward primers for TRBV1-TRBV30 and a C-beta reverse primer served the first two PCR rounds, at roughly 10 cycles each. Via MiXCR, TCRdb re-called the multiplex PCR reads, giving one row per CDR3 protein. The profile shows 75,000 to 80,000 distinct CDR3 sequences, approximately 70% of them singletons. The source material, roughly 20-31 mg of unsorted bulk tissue, was used to co-extract RNA and DNA. The specimen was tumor-adjacent normal liver tissue. These receptors all stem from a man aged 35 to 55 with primary liver carcinoma and hepatitis B virus infection.

With regard to this clonotype: A read error is possible here, since a much larger clone lies one base away. The V and J genes are TRBV25-1 and TRBJ2-1; a weak D match, TRBD2 (6 bases). Germline CDR1 and CDR2: MGHDK and SYGVNS. CDR3 size: 17 residues. Written as DNA, the CDR3 is TGTGCCAGCAGTGATAGGAGTGGGTTAGCGGCCTACAAAGAGCAGTTCTTC. It translates to CASSDRSGLAAYKEQFF. Filled out from reference TRBV25-1 and TRBJ2-1, the complete variable domain reads EADIYQTPRYLVIGTGKKITLECSQTMGHDKMYWYQQDPGMELHLIHYSYGVNSTEKGDLSSESTVSRIRTEHFPLTLESARPSHTSQYLCASSDRSGLAAYKEQFFGPGTRLTVL.

Concerning this clonotype itself: An end of the junction does not agree with germline; a read error may underlie this. V is TRBV29-1 and J is TRBJ2-2; 9 bases fit TRBD2. The germline CDR1 and CDR2 sequences are SQVTM and ANQGSEA. CDR3 length equals 15 residues. In nucleotides, the CDR3 is TGCAGCGTTGGGACTAGCGCGACGAACACCGCGGAGCTGTTTTTT. It yields the protein CSVGTSATNTAELFF.

Note on this clonotype: A much more abundant neighbour one base away suggests this may be a read error. The V call is TRBV28, the J call TRBJ2-2; possibly TRBD1 for D (6 bases). Germline V lookup: CDR1 MDHEN, CDR2 SYDVKM. This CDR3 region has 17 residues. The CDR3 spells CASCFDWGHSNTGELFF. The DNA of the CDR3 is TGTGCCAGCTGTTTTGATTGGGGACATTCGAACACCGGGGAGCTGTTTTTT.

On this clonotype: A much larger clone differs from this one at a single base, so this may be a read error. Written as DNA, the CDR3 is TGCAGCGTCGATACAGGGTATGTCAACGAGCAGTACTTC. Translated: CSVDTGYVNEQYF. This chain joins TRBV29-1 and TRBJ2-7; maybe TRBD1 (6 bases). Germline V gene data show CDR1 as SQVTM and CDR2 as ANQGSEA. CDR3 length: 13 residues. V was clipped by 6 bases and J by 5 bases, with 17 bases between them.

The J gene is TRBJ2-5, the V gene TRBV11-2, with 10 bases fitting TRBD1. The length of the CDR3 is 14 residues. The ends lost 9 bases at V and 7 bases at J; junction bases unmatched: 11. Germline assignment: CDR1 SGHAT and CDR2 FQNNGV. In DNA, the CDR3 is TGTGCCAGAAGCGCGACAGGGGGCGGTGGGACCCAGTACTTC. Residues: CARSATGGGGTQYF.

Points on this clonotype: Just one base apart from a much larger clone, this may be a read error. The genes are TRBV7-9 and TRBJ2-7, with TRBD2 as a possible D gene (5 bases). CDR1 SEHNR and CDR2 FQNEAQ come from the germline V gene (reference sequence). The CDR3 extends over 15 amino acids. V lost 1 base to trimming and J lost 3 bases, with 13 bases between them. The CDR3 bases are TGTGCCAGCAGCTTAGTCCCTAGCACAAGCTACGAGCAGTACTTC. Translation gives CASSLVPSTSYEQYF.

Points on this clonotype: This CDR3 fails to terminate in the conserved phenylalanine or tryptophan, so it likely reflects a read error. V is TRBV11-2 and J is TRBJ2-7, with TRBD1 as a possible D gene (5 bases). This CDR3 is 13 amino acids long. From germline, CDR1 is SGHAT and CDR2 FQNNGV. The V gene lost 11 bases and the J gene lost 2 bases, with 16 bases spanning the gap. The CDR3 DNA reads TGTGCCGGCAACTTCGACAGCACCTACGAGCAGTACCTC. This translates into CAGNFDSTYEQYL.

This clonotype was observed a few times. This chain joins TRBV4-2 and TRBJ2-4; possibly TRBD1 or TRBD2 for D (5 bases each). Deletions cut 0 bases from V and 9 bases from J, with 27 bases between. The CDR3 is made up of 19 amino acids. Germline V gives CDR1 LGHNA, CDR2 YNFKEQ. The CDR3 sequence: CASSQDALTMGTAKCIQYF. In DNA, the CDR3 is TGTGCCAGCAGCCAAGATGCTTTAACGATGGGGACCGCCAAATGCATTCAGTACTTC.

The chain employs TRBV6-1 and TRBJ1-2, with D possibly being TRBD1 (5 bases). Germline V gene data show CDR1 as MNHNS and CDR2 as SASEGT. The CDR3 runs to 12 residues. Between the trimmed V and J ends, which lost 6 bases and 2 bases, there was a span of 7 bases. CDR3 sequence (DNA): TGTGCCAGCAGAGGGGCGAACTATGGCTACACCTTC. It encodes CASRGANYGYTF.

Only one count was recorded for this clonotype. V and J are TRBV24-1 and TRBJ2-1, with D maybe TRBD2 (6 bases). Germline loops: CDR1 KGHDR, CDR2 SFDVKD. The CDR3 length is 16 residues. With 5 bases removed from V and 15 bases from J, the gap between germline ends came to 28 bases. The CDR3 nucleotides are TGTGCCACCAGTGTAAAGCTAGCGCGTTCTTACAATGAACTGTTCTTC. This codes for CATSVKLARSYNELFF.

With regard to this clonotype: Since the CDR3 does not end with the conserved phenylalanine or tryptophan, this likely comes from a read error. The chain links TRBV12-3 or TRBV12-4 to TRBJ2-6, with no clear D. The CDR3 is 13 amino acids. CDR3 protein: CASTISGVNALTS. CDR3 DNA: TGTGCCAGCACCATCTCTGGGGTCAACGCCCTGACTTCC.

The chain recombines TRBV7-8 with TRBJ2-1; D ambiguous. The germline V and J ends were trimmed by 4 bases and 4 bases, with 17 bases remaining between them. In germline, CDR1 is SGHVS, CDR2 FQNEAQ. CDR3 length: 16 amino acids. In nucleotides, the CDR3 is TGTGCCAGCAGCTCTGAATCCGGCGGTACTTACAATGAGCAGTTCTTC. Translating gives CASSSESGGTYNEQFF.

A remark on this clonotype: Mismatch with germline at one junction end may stem from a read error. The chain combines TRBV6-2 or TRBV6-3 with TRBJ1-5, with unresolved D. The CDR3 has 13 amino acids. Germline CDR1 MNHEY, CDR2 SVGEGT. The DNA of the CDR3 is TGTGTCAGCAGTTCGACACGAAATCACCCCCAGCATTTT. Its translation: CVSSSTRNHPQHF.

Turning to this clonotype: One end of the junction is discordant with germline, which a read error may explain. The chain joins TRBV10-2 to TRBJ2-5; 10 positions agree with TRBD2. Germline V CDR1 and CDR2: WSHSY, SAAADI. This CDR3 contains 13 residues. CDR3 in amino acids: CASKASGSETHYF. The CDR3 nucleotides are TGCGCCAGCAAAGCTAGCGGGAGCGAGACCCACTACTTC.

This clonotype was seen a handful of times. The rearrangement links TRBV2 to TRBJ1-1; D ambiguous. CDR1 is SNHLY and CDR2 is FYNNEI in the germline V gene. V gave up 6 bases and J gave up 3 bases, with 11 bases separating them. There are 13 residues in the CDR3. The CDR3 protein is CASSRPGDTEAFF. The CDR3 DNA sequence: TGTGCCAGCAGCCGACCTGGGGACACTGAAGCTTTCTTT.

Note on this clonotype: A much bigger clone sits one base away, suggesting this may be a read error. The V gene is TRBV12-3 or TRBV12-4, the J gene TRBJ2-1; the D gene is possibly TRBD2 (5 bases). The CDR3 consists of 13 residues. For the CDR3, the DNA is TGTGCCAGCCAATTTGGCGGAGGCAATGGGCAGTTCTTC. Translating it yields CASQFGGGNGQFF.

Concerning this clonotype itself: A read error may produce the germline difference seen at one junction end. The rearrangement uses TRBV6-5 and TRBJ2-1; D gene ambiguous. This CDR3 spans 15 amino acids. Germline assignment: CDR1 MNHEY and CDR2 SVGAGI. CDR3 protein: CAISSGPSSYNEQLF. DNA of the CDR3: TGTGCGATCAGTTCGGGCCCAAGCTCCTACAATGAGCAACTCTTC.

This clonotype was counted once. Because it lacks the conserved phenylalanine or tryptophan at the end, this CDR3 is likely a read error. The V gene is TRBV4-3, the J gene TRBJ1-1, with D perhaps matching TRBD1 (6 bases). CDR1 and CDR2 from the germline V gene are LGHNA and YSLEER. The CDR3 runs to 15 residues. V dropped 0 bases and J dropped 11 bases, with 19 bases sitting between them. The CDR3 DNA sequence: TGCGCCAGCAGCCAAGAGACGCCAGGGGAGGGGAGGGCTTTCTTA. This gives the protein CASSQETPGEGRAFL.

With respect to this clonotype: A read error may produce the germline difference seen at one junction end. The genes are TRBV29-1 and TRBJ2-2; 7 nucleotides line up with TRBD2. CDR3 length: 14 residues. CDR1 and CDR2 from the germline V gene are SQVTM and ANQGSEA. In nucleotides, the CDR3 is TGCAGGGTTGAAGATGCGGGAGACACCGGGGAGCTGTCTTTT. Protein sequence: CRVEDAGDTGELSF.

V and J are TRBV4-1 and TRBJ1-5; D uncertain. With 9 bases removed from V and 3 bases from J, the gap between germline ends came to 21 bases. CDR1 MGHRA and CDR2 YSYEKL come from the germline V gene. The CDR3 contains 16 residues. CDR3 coding DNA: TGCGCCAGTAGCGCTCAACAGACTTATATCAATCAGCCCCAGCATTTT. It codes for CASSAQQTYINQPQHF.

As for this clonotype: A much larger clone differs by one base, so this may be a read error. Likely a read error: the CDR3 ends without its conserved phenylalanine or tryptophan. Written as DNA, the CDR3 is TGTGCCAGCTCCAGGACGAACAATGAGCAGTTCCTC. Translated: CASSRTNNEQFL. The rearrangement joins TRBV27 to TRBJ2-1, with D hard to call. The CDR3 covers 12 residues. Germline V gives CDR1 MNHEY, CDR2 SMNVEV (reference sequence). V was pared by 8 bases and J by 5 bases, with 10 bases between.

A word on this clonotype: One end of the junction varies from germline; a read error may be responsible. V and J are TRBV7-9 and TRBJ2-3; 8 bases match TRBD2. The CDR3 length is 20 residues. Germline-derived CDR1 and CDR2 are SEHNR and FQNEAQ (reference sequence). The CDR3 DNA follows: TGTGCCAGCAGCTGGCCCCCGGGACTAACGGGAGGGCCGGCATCAGATACGCACTATTTT. Its protein product is CASSWPPGLTGGPASDTHYF.

As regards this clonotype: Being one base from a much bigger clone, this may be a read error. The DNA for the CDR3 is TGTGCCAACAGAGACGACAGGGGGCCGGGAGATACGCAGTATTTT. Protein: CANRDDRGPGDTQYF. V gene TRBV6-1 combines with J gene TRBJ2-3; 10 bases match TRBD1. Trimming removed 10 bases from V and 5 bases from J; junction bases left unmatched: 12. Looked up from germline, CDR1 is MNHNS and CDR2 is SASEGT. The CDR3 contains 15 residues.

The CDR3 region is CSGTTDSLTYEQYF. In nucleotides, the CDR3 is TGCAGTGGGACCACAGACAGTTTAACCTACGAGCAGTACTTC. The chain uses TRBV20-1 and TRBJ2-7, with D possibly TRBD1 on 5 matching bases. Trimming removed 7 bases at V and 2 bases at J, with 18 bases between. Germline V gene data show CDR1 as DFQATT and CDR2 as SNEGSKA (reference sequence). This CDR3 is 14 amino acids long.

The chain uses TRBV4-3 and TRBJ2-7, with 8 bases aligning to TRBD2. The ends lost 11 bases at V and 4 bases at J; junction bases unmatched: 16. Germline V gene sequence: CDR1 LGHNA, CDR2 YSLEER. The CDR3 is made up of 15 amino acids. CDR3: CAGGQERAGGYEQYF. The CDR3 coding sequence is TGCGCCGGCGGCCAAGAACGGGCGGGAGGATACGAGCAGTACTTC.

To note about this clonotype: A junction boundary mismatches the germline segment, possibly from a read error. The chain couples TRBV30 to TRBJ1-4, with TRBD1 as a possible D gene (6 bases). The CDR3 length is 14 residues. CDR1 is GTSNPN and CDR2 is SVGIG in the germline V gene (reference sequence). The CDR3 coding sequence is TGTGCCTCGGAGGACGGGACAACTAAAGAAAAACTGTTTTTT. Protein: CASEDGTTKEKLFF.

The J gene is TRBJ2-3, the V gene TRBV29-1; 9 nucleotides line up with TRBD1. Germline V gene data show CDR1 as SQVTM and CDR2 as ANQGSEA. The CDR3 runs to 13 residues. The CDR3 protein is CRVWTGVEDTQYF. CDR3 bases: TGCAGAGTGTGGACAGGGGTGGAAGATACGCAGTATTTT.

A remark on this clonotype: Given a much more abundant clone one base away, this may be a read error. The conserved closing phenylalanine or tryptophan is absent in this CDR3, likely reflecting a read error. The chain couples TRBV7-9 to TRBJ2-5; 8 nucleotides agree with TRBD1. The germline V gene encodes CDR1 SEHNR and CDR2 FQNEAQ (reference sequence). The CDR3 spans 13 residues. The J segment lost 5 bases and the V segment lost 5 bases, leaving 4 bases of the junction unmatched. CDR3 amino acids: CASSPRTGETQYL. The CDR3 DNA sequence: TGTGCCAGCAGCCCTCGGACAGGGGAGACCCAGTACTTA.